This TCR beta chain was captured by sequencing in a study of cytomegalovirus exposure and HLA in healthy donors. Study-level findings and limits: Under in vitro conditions, three CMV-associated chains were confirmed as specific for CMV antigens. TCR beta chains numbering more than 150 were designated cytomegalovirus-associated.

The germline CDR1 and CDR2 sequences are SGHNT and YYREEE (reference sequence). The ends were cut back, 0 bases at V and 5 bases at J, with 5 bases in the middle. This CDR3 contains 12 residues. This clone was detected once. Its antigen is undetermined. Repertoires were generated with immunoSEQ multiplex PCR, while TCRdb's copy carries only in-frame clones and drops some. Altogether about 400,000 clones are present, about nine tenths being singletons, with the ten largest covering 0.8% to 0.85%. The chain recombines TRBV5-4 with TRBJ1-1; D is perhaps TRBD1 (5 bases). Specimen: PBMCs. This receptor was identified in a woman aged 18 to 35 in good health and CMV-seronegative. Here the CDR3 DNA reads TGTGCCAGCAGCTTGGAGGGGACTGAAGCTTTCTTT. This translates into CASSLEGTEAFF.